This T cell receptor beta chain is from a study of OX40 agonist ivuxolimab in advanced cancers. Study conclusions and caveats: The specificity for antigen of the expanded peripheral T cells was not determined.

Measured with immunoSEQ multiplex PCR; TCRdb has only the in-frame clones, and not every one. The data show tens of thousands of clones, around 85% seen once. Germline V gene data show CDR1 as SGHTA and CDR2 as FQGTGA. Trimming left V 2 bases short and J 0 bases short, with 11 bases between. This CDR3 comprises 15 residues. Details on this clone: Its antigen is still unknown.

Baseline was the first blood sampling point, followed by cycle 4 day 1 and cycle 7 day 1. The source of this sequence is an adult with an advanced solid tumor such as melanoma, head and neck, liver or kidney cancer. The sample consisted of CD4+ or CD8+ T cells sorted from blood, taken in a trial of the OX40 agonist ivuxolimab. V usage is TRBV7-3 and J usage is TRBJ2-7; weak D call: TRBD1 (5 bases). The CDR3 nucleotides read TGTGCCAGCAGCTTACGGCAGGGTCCCTCCTACGAGCAGTACTTC. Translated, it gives CASSLRQGPSYEQYF.